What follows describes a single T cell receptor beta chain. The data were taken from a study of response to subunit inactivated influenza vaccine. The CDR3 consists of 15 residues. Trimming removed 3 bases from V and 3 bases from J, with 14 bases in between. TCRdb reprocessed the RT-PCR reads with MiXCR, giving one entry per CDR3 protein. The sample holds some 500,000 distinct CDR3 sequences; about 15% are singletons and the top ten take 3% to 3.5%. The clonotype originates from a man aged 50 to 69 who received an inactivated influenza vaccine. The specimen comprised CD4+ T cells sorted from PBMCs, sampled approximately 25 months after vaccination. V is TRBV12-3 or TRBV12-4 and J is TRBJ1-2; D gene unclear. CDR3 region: CASSFLVRHYYGYTF. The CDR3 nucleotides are TGTGCCAGCAGTTTTCTTGTACGACACTACTATGGCTACACCTTC.